This is a list of T cell receptor beta chains from one sample in a study of T cells in Graves' hyperthyroidism and ophthalmopathy. TCRdb reanalysed the multiplex PCR reads using MiXCR and keeps one entry per CDR3 protein. The data show around 620,000 distinct CDR3 sequences, more than 13% seen once. Sequencing was performed on blood. The receptors stem from a woman aged 18 to 35 with Graves' ophthalmopathy. Each CDR3 is given with its conserved first and last residue. D genes are given only for firm matches. Clone size is shown for a subset of rows, as once, few, many or a class of expanded clone.

>TRBV9|-|-|TRBJ2-2
TGTGCCAGCAGCCCCAGTGGCGGCGGGGAGCTGTTTTTT
CASSPSGGGELFF
>TRBV4-2|-|-|TRBJ2-3
TGTGCCAGCAGCCAAGATGGCCTGTTTGTAGGGAGCGGATCAGATACGCAGTATTTT
CASSQDGLFVGSGSDTQYF
>TRBV4-2|few|-|TRBJ2-3
TGTGCCAGCAGCCAGCTAACAGGGTCCGCCGTCTCAGATACGCAGTATTTT
CASSQLTGSAVSDTQYF
>TRBV7-9|few|-|TRBJ1-1
TGTGCCAGCACCCCCACGATAATGAACACTGAAGCTTTCTTT
CASTPTIMNTEAFF
>TRBV6-2/TRBV6-3|few|TRBD2|TRBJ2-2
TGTGCCAGCAGTTACCCTGGACTAGGGGACACCGGGGAGCTGTTTTTT
CASSYPGLGDTGELFF
>TRBV4-2|-|-|TRBJ1-1
TGTGCCAGCAGCCATGTAACAAGGGCCGTTGAGGCTGAAGCTTTCTTT
CASSHVTRAVEAEAFF
>TRBV2|many|-|TRBJ2-7
TGTGCCAGCAGCCTTCGGGGACGCCTCGAGCAGTACTTC
CASSLRGRLEQYF
>TRBV27|many|-|TRBJ2-5
TGTGCCAGCAGTTTGAACGCAGGCCAAGAGACCCAGTACTTC
CASSLNAGQETQYF
>TRBV3-1|many|-|TRBJ1-1
TGTGCCAGCAGCCATATTGACAGAAACACTGAAGCTTTCTTT
CASSHIDRNTEAFF
>TRBV28|many|-|TRBJ2-4
TGTGCCAGCAGTTTATGGGGGGGAAAAAACATTCAGTACTTC
CASSLWGGKNIQYF
>TRBV6-5|-|TRBD2|TRBJ2-2
TGTGCCAGCAGTTACTCGGAACTAGCGGGAGGTTGGAAAACCGGGGAGCTGTTTTTT
CASSYSELAGGWKTGELFF
>TRBV7-8|-|-|TRBJ2-7
TGTGCCAGCAGATCAAGTCCCTACGAGCAGTACTTC
CASRSSPYEQYF
>TRBV10-3|many|-|TRBJ2-1
TGTGCCCTCGCGGAGGGACTGCCGAATGAGCAGTTCTTC
CALAEGLPNEQFF
>TRBV7-9|-|TRBD2|TRBJ2-5
TGTGCCAGCAGCGCGGGACTAGCGGTAGCAGAGACCCAGTACTTC
CASSAGLAVAETQYF
>TRBV28|many|-|TRBJ2-7
TGTGCCAGCAGTTCCAACGGGATGCGATACGAGCAGTACTTC
CASSSNGMRYEQYF
>TRBV28|-|TRBD2|TRBJ2-7
TGTGCCAGCAGTCGTAGCCCCGGGACTAGGGAAAACGAGCAGTACTTC
CASSRSPGTRENEQYF
>TRBV7-3|-|-|TRBJ2-2
TGTGCCAGCACCGAAGGGAATAGGGCCGGGGAGCTGTTTTTT
CASTEGNRAGELFF
>TRBV5-8|-|-|TRBJ2-5
TGTGCCAGCTCCCGGCGTCTCCAAGAGACCCAGTACTTC
CASSRRLQETQYF
>TRBV12-3/TRBV12-4|-|TRBD1|TRBJ1-3
TGTGCCAGCAGCCCCCCCGGACAGGCTGGAAACACCATATATTTT
CASSPPGQAGNTIYF
>TRBV30|many|-|TRBJ1-3
TGTGCCTGGAGTGTTAGCTCTGGAAACACCATATATTTT
CAWSVSSGNTIYF
>TRBV30|many|-|TRBJ1-1
TGTGCCTGGGGGGTAGGGGACACTGAAGCTTTCTTT
CAWGVGDTEAFF
>TRBV30|many|-|TRBJ1-1
TGTGCCTGGAGTCTGGGCACTGAAGCTTTCTTT
CAWSLGTEAFF
>TRBV7-3|-|TRBD2|TRBJ2-3
TGTGCCAGCAGCCCCGGATTTTTCCTAGCGGGGCGCACAGATACGCAGTATTTT
CASSPGFFLAGRTDTQYF
>TRBV4-1|-|TRBD2|TRBJ2-3
TGCGCCAGCAGCTCCGACCTACTAGCGGGAGTCTCAGATACGCAGTATTTT
CASSSDLLAGVSDTQYF
>TRBV2|many|-|TRBJ1-2
TGTGCCAGCAGTGATAGATGGGAGACTGGCTACACCTTC
CASSDRWETGYTF
>TRBV7-8|many|-|TRBJ2-7
TGTGCCAGCAGCTTAGCGAGGGCCGAGAACGAGCAGTACTTC
CASSLARAENEQYF
>TRBV12-3/TRBV12-4|many|-|TRBJ2-2
TGTGCCAGCAGTTTGGGAGTTCTCACCGGGGAGCTGTTTTTT
CASSLGVLTGELFF
>TRBV5-5|many|-|TRBJ2-1
TGTGCCAGCAGCTTGGGGGCCCCGACCAGGAGGCCCTACAATGAGCAGTTCTTC
CASSLGAPTRRPYNEQFF
>TRBV7-8|many|-|TRBJ2-7
TGTGCCAGCAGCCCCGCCGGTATCTACGAGCAGTACTTC
CASSPAGIYEQYF
>TRBV5-6|many|-|TRBJ2-1
TGTGCCAGCAGCCGGGAGCTTCGCGATGAGCAGTTCTTC
CASSRELRDEQFF
>TRBV6-1|many|TRBD1|TRBJ1-5
TGTGCCAGCAGTCCAGGGGGGTTTGTTCAGCCCCAGCATTTT
CASSPGGFVQPQHF
>TRBV29-1|-|TRBD2|TRBJ2-7
TGCAGCGTTGGGCCCGGGGGGGGAGGGACCTACGAGCAGTACTTC
CSVGPGGGGTYEQYF
>TRBV9|few|-|TRBJ2-2
TGTGCCAGCAGCGCCCCGAAGGAGGCCGGGGAGCTGTTTTTT
CASSAPKEAGELFF
>TRBV5-1|many|TRBD1|TRBJ2-3
TGCGCCAGCAGCCAAGGACAGGGGGAGACAGATACGCAGTATTTT
CASSQGQGETDTQYF
>TRBV12-3/TRBV12-4|many|-|TRBJ2-7
TGTGCCAGCAGCCCCGTGGGGGGACTTTACGAGCAGTACTTC
CASSPVGGLYEQYF
>TRBV5-8|-|TRBD1|TRBJ2-1
TGTGCCAGCAGCACGGACAGGGGTGAGCAGTTCTTC
CASSTDRGEQFF
>TRBV30|many|TRBD2|TRBJ2-7
TGTGCCTGGACTGGAGCTAGCGGATCCTACGAGCAGTACTTC
CAWTGASGSYEQYF
>TRBV11-2|many|-|TRBJ1-2
TGTGCCAGCAGCTTAGACGGGGACGGCCGGTATGGCTACACCTTC
CASSLDGDGRYGYTF
>TRBV28|-|-|TRBJ2-2
TGTGCCAGCAAGGGTAATGAAGCCGGGGCCGGGGAGCTGTTTTTT
CASKGNEAGAGELFF
>TRBV2|many|TRBD1|TRBJ2-5
TGTGCCAGCAGTCTAGAGACAGGGTCCGAGACCCAGTACTTC
CASSLETGSETQYF
>TRBV7-9|few|TRBD1|TRBJ1-2
TGTGCCAGCAGTCGACAGGGTACCGCTGGCTACACCTTC
CASSRQGTAGYTF
>TRBV9|few|-|TRBJ1-1
TGTGCCAGCAGCGTAATCGGCAGGGAGGGTGTAGCTTTCTTT
CASSVIGREGVAFF
>TRBV10-3|few|TRBD1|TRBJ1-2
TGTGCCATCAGTGAGGAGACAGGGGCTGGCTACACCTTC
CAISEETGAGYTF
>TRBV6-1|many|-|TRBJ2-1
TGTGCCAGCACTTTCGGCTCCCCGTCCTACAATGAGCAGTTCTTC
CASTFGSPSYNEQFF
>TRBV6-1|many|-|TRBJ2-7
TGTGCCAGCAGTTTATCTCGGGACACGGGTCTGTACGAGCAGTACTTC
CASSLSRDTGLYEQYF
>TRBV9|-|TRBD1|TRBJ2-2
TGTGCCAGCAGCCGTCGGGACAGGGCGAACACCGGGGAGCTGTTTTTT
CASSRRDRANTGELFF
>TRBV7-2|many|-|TRBJ1-6
TGTGCCAGCAGCAAAGATTCACCCCTCCACTTT
CASSKDSPLHF
>TRBV29-1|-|TRBD1|TRBJ1-2
TGCAGCGTTGAAGGGGGACAGTCTCGGGATGGCTACACCTTC
CSVEGGQSRDGYTF
>TRBV10-3|few|-|TRBJ1-4
TGTGCCATCAGTGAGGTCGGACCGGGGGCGACTAATGAAAAACTGTTTTTT
CAISEVGPGATNEKLFF